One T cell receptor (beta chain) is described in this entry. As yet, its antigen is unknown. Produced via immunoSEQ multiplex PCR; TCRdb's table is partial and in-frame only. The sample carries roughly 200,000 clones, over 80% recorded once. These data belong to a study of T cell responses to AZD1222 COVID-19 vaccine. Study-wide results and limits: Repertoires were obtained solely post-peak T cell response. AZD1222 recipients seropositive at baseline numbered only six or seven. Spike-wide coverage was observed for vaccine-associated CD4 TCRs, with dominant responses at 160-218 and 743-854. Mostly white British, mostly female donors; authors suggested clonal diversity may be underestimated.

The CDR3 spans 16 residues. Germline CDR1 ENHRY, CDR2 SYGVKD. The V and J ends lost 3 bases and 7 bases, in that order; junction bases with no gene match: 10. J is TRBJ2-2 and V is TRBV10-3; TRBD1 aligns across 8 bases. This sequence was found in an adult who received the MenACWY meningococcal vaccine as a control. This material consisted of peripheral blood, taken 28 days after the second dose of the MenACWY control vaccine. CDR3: CAISESRQGKDGELFF. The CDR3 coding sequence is TGTGCCATCAGTGAAAGTAGACAGGGGAAGGACGGGGAGCTGTTTTTT.